Below are 23 T cell receptor beta chains sequenced from a single sample in a study of a mutant IDH1 vaccine in newly diagnosed glioma. Sequenced by immunoSEQ multiplex PCR; TCRdb stores in-frame clones only, minus some. This table holds roughly 62,000 clones, approximately 79% found once. No antigen is known for these receptors. The sample's time point: week 5, during vaccination. In the vaccine, a single dose held 300 ug of the mutant IDH1 20-mer peptide, along with topical imiquimod. Sequencing was performed on PBMCs, taken from a glioma patient whose treatment included an IDH1 peptide vaccine. These receptor sequences come from a woman aged 45-65 years with glioma.

The rearrangement uses TRBV10-3 and TRBJ1-1; D is ambiguous. The germline CDR1 and CDR2 sequences are ENHRY and SYGVKD. The CDR3 is 11 residues long. The V and J ends lost 0 bases and 11 bases respectively, with 7 bases between them. Here the CDR3 DNA reads TGTGCCATCAGTGAGTCGCAGAAGGCTTTCTTT. Translated, it gives CAISESQKAFF.

This clone was detected only a few times. The rearrangement joins TRBV5-1 to TRBJ2-7; weak D call: TRBD2 (7 bases). This CDR3 is 13 amino acids long. Germline assignment: CDR1 SGHRS and CDR2 YFSETQ. V dropped 4 bases and J dropped 3 bases, with 11 bases sitting between them. This CDR3 reads CASSPGGLYEQYF. CDR3 in DNA: TGCGCCAGCAGCCCGGGGGGCCTCTACGAGCAGTACTTC.

The chain combines TRBV27 with TRBJ2-1; 7 nucleotides agree with TRBD1. Germline V lookup: CDR1 MNHEY, CDR2 SMNVEV (reference sequence). The CDR3 contains 16 residues. V lost 8 bases, J lost 3 bases, and 13 bases stayed unmatched. CDR3 in amino acids: CASVPPGTANYNEQFF. CDR3 bases: TGTGCCAGCGTCCCCCCCGGGACAGCTAACTACAATGAGCAGTTCTTC.

This clone was seen only once. This sequence joins TRBV6-5 and TRBJ2-7; D perhaps matches TRBD2 (7 bases). This CDR3 is built from 16 residues. V was cut by 2 bases and J by 0 bases, with 14 bases left in between. Per germline, CDR1 MNHEY and CDR2 SVGAGI. The CDR3 is CASSYEGGGSSYEQYF. In nucleotides, the CDR3 is TGTGCCAGCAGTTACGAGGGCGGGGGCAGCTCCTACGAGCAGTACTTC.

This clone came up a few times. This chain connects TRBV4-3 to TRBJ1-6; 10 bases are shared with TRBD1. The germline V gene encodes CDR1 LGHNA and CDR2 YSLEER. The CDR3 covers 14 residues. Germline trimming cut 4 bases from V and 10 bases from J; bases unmatched to any gene: 4. The CDR3 here is CASSRTGGESPLHF. CDR3 nucleotides: TGCGCCAGCAGCCGGACAGGGGGTGAATCACCCCTCCACTTT.

This clone appeared once. The CDR3 sequence: CAQEGTGVNTIYF. The CDR3 nucleotides read TGTGCCCAAGAGGGGACAGGAGTTAACACCATATATTTT. V is TRBV7-9 and J is TRBJ1-3, with 8 bases matching TRBD1. Per germline, CDR1 SEHNR and CDR2 FQNEAQ (reference sequence). The V segment lost 11 bases and the J segment 7 bases; nucleotides outside the gene matches: 10. This CDR3 contains 13 residues. Combining the CDR3 with reference TRBV7-9 and TRBJ1-3 gives the whole variable domain DTGVSQNPRHKITKRGQNVTFRCDPISEHNRLYWYRQTLGQGPEFLTYFQNEAQLEKSRLLSDRFSAERPKGSFSTLEIQRTEQGDSAMYLCAQEGTGVNTIYFGEGSWLTVV.

The chain has TRBV7-2 and TRBJ1-3; 8 bases agree with TRBD1. Trimming took 5 bases from V and 13 from J; bases not matched to a gene: 13. The CDR3 is 14 amino acids. CDR1 and CDR2 (germline): SGHTA, FQGNSA. CDR3 residues: CASSQGAGALHIYF. The CDR3 DNA is TGTGCCAGCAGCCAGGGGGCAGGGGCCCTCCATATATATTTT.

The rearrangement joins TRBV7-2 to TRBJ2-2; TRBD2 matches 10 bases. The V segment lost 5 bases and the J segment 6 bases; nucleotides outside the gene matches: 12. The CDR3 loop spans 17 amino acids. CDR1 is SGHTA and CDR2 is FQGNSA in the germline V gene. The CDR3 bases are TGTGCCAGCAGCCCCCGATCAGCGGGGGGGCCGGCCGGGGAGCTGTTTTTT. This gives the protein CASSPRSAGGPAGELFF.

The chain joins TRBV5-6 to TRBJ2-5; 7 bases match TRBD1. Trimming at V came to 4 bases and at J to 7 bases, leaving 7 bases not matched to a gene. CDR1 is SGHDT, CDR2 YYEEEE, per germline. The CDR3 extends over 13 amino acids. CDR3 sequence (DNA): TGTGCCAGCAGCCTTGGACAGGTCCGGACCCAGTACTTC. Translated: CASSLGQVRTQYF.

J is TRBJ1-1 and V is TRBV6-5; 8 positions agree with TRBD1. The CDR3 contains 13 residues. With 3 bases clipped from V and 6 bases from J, the junction kept 3 bases outside the gene matches. In germline, CDR1 is MNHEY, CDR2 SVGAGI. The CDR3 spells CASSYGQGAEAFF. In DNA, the CDR3 is TGTGCCAGCAGTTATGGACAGGGTGCTGAAGCTTTCTTT.

In its sample, this clone was seen a few times. The chain couples TRBV7-8 to TRBJ1-3; no clear D. This CDR3 spans 14 amino acids. Germline values: CDR1 SGHVS, CDR2 FQNEAQ. Between the trimmed V and J ends, which lost 1 base and 4 bases, there was a span of 8 bases. The CDR3 coding sequence is TGTGCCAGCAGCTTAGTTGGGGTAGGAAACACCATATATTTT. Residues: CASSLVGVGNTIYF.

This sequence joins TRBV9 and TRBJ2-5; the match to TRBD2 covers 12 bases. V shed 4 bases, J shed 5 bases, and the junction held 9 bases outside the gene matches. This CDR3 has 16 residues. Germline CDR1 is SGDLS and CDR2 is YYNGEE. The CDR3 loop is CASSIASGGASETQYF. The CDR3 bases are TGTGCCAGCAGCATCGCTAGCGGGGGGGCCAGTGAGACCCAGTACTTC.

The gene calls are TRBV7-2 and TRBJ1-5; D may be TRBD1 (6 bases). Germline CDR1 and CDR2: SGHTA and FQGNSA. V lost 6 bases to trimming and J lost 2 bases, with 11 bases between them. The CDR3 has 14 residues. As DNA, the CDR3 is TGTGCCAGCAGGGGGGCTCTCGGCAATCAGCCCCAGCATTTT. Its translation: CASRGALGNQPQHF.

V gene TRBV30 combines with J gene TRBJ1-2; D possibly corresponds to TRBD1 (6 bases). Germline V lookup: CDR1 GTSNPN, CDR2 SVGIG (reference sequence). This CDR3 has 13 amino acids. V dropped 0 bases and J dropped 4 bases, with 9 bases sitting between them. In DNA form, the CDR3 reads TGTGCCTGGAGTGTAGGCAGGGGCTATGGCTACACCTTC. This translates into CAWSVGRGYGYTF.

This clone was counted once. The V gene is TRBV2, the J gene TRBJ1-2; no clear D. This CDR3 spans 11 amino acids. Trimming left V 11 bases short and J 4 bases short, with 11 bases between. Germline lookup yields CDR1 SNHLY and CDR2 FYNNEI. CDR3 loop: CAGRATYGYTF. DNA for the CDR3: TGTGCCGGTCGGGCGACCTATGGCTACACCTTC.

The chain combines TRBV5-4 with TRBJ1-1, with D hard to call. Germline V gene sequence: CDR1 SGHNT, CDR2 YYREEE (reference sequence). Trimming removed 1 base from V and 3 bases from J, with 4 bases in between. This CDR3 has 12 amino acids. The chain's CDR3 is CASSLHDTEAFF. The CDR3 coding sequence is TGTGCCAGCAGCTTGCATGACACTGAAGCTTTCTTT.

The V and J genes are TRBV19 and TRBJ2-2; TRBD2 matches at 11 bases. Germline CDR1 is LNHDA and CDR2 is SQIVND (reference sequence). The CDR3 consists of 18 residues. Trimming cost V 7 bases and J 1 base; bases outside gene matches: 11. The chain's CDR3 is CASMDGGLAGGNTGELFF. In DNA form, the CDR3 reads TGTGCCAGTATGGACGGAGGCCTAGCGGGGGGGAACACCGGGGAGCTGTTTTTT. Supplemented by reference TRBV19 and TRBJ2-2, the full variable domain reads DGGITQSPKYLFRKEGQNVTLSCEQNLNHDAMYWYRQDPGQGLRLIYYSQIVNDFQKGDIAEGYSVSREKKESFPLTVTSAQKNPTAFYLCASMDGGLAGGNTGELFFGEGSRLTVL.

The chain combines TRBV7-8 with TRBJ1-2; perhaps TRBD1 as D (6 bases). The germline V and J ends were trimmed by 1 base and 2 bases, with 8 bases remaining between them. The CDR3 has 14 amino acids. Germline V gene sequence: CDR1 SGHVS, CDR2 FQNEAQ. CDR3 coding DNA: TGTGCCAGCAGCTTAGAACAGGGAAACTATGGCTACACCTTC. This encodes CASSLEQGNYGYTF.

This clone was seen once. This sequence joins TRBV6-1 and TRBJ2-7, with 10 bases identical to TRBD1. This CDR3 spans 15 amino acids. With 8 bases clipped from V and 3 bases from J, the junction kept 10 bases outside the gene matches. Germline assignment: CDR1 MNHNS and CDR2 SASEGT. The CDR3 protein is CASQPGQGSYYEQYF. For the CDR3, the DNA is TGTGCCAGCCAACCGGGACAGGGGTCTTACTACGAGCAGTACTTC.

The chain employs TRBV19 and TRBJ2-7; D may match TRBD1 or TRBD2 (5 bases each). Between the trimmed V and J ends, which lost 5 bases and 3 bases, there was a span of 14 bases. The CDR3 is 14 amino acids. Germline V CDR1 and CDR2: LNHDA, SQIVND (reference sequence). The CDR3 DNA follows: TGTGCCAGTAGTGCCGGGGCCAACCACTACGAGCAGTACTTC. This sequence encodes CASSAGANHYEQYF.

The chain has TRBV6-1 and TRBJ1-2, with unresolved D. Between the trimmed V and J ends, which lost 4 bases and 8 bases, there was a span of 14 bases. The CDR3 consists of 13 residues. Germline V gives CDR1 MNHNS, CDR2 SASEGT. Here the CDR3 reads CASSVGSVAGYTF. The CDR3 DNA sequence: TGTGCCAGCAGTGTTGGCAGCGTTGCAGGCTACACCTTC.

This chain connects TRBV19 to TRBJ2-2, with 9 bases lining up with TRBD1. The V gene end was trimmed by 3 bases and the J gene end by 7 bases; junction bases not matched to a gene: 3. The CDR3 loop spans 14 amino acids. In germline, CDR1 is LNHDA, CDR2 SQIVND (reference sequence). CDR3 region: CASSITGGRGELFF. The CDR3 DNA follows: TGTGCCAGTAGTATCACAGGGGGCCGCGGGGAGCTGTTTTTT.

This clone was found once. This chain links TRBV19 with TRBJ1-2; D not resolved. The CDR3 is 13 residues long. V lost 11 bases, J lost 0 bases, and 13 bases lay in between. CDR1 is LNHDA, CDR2 SQIVND, per germline (reference sequence). The CDR3 nucleotides are TGTGCCTCACAAATGAGCGCTAACTATGGCTACACCTTC. This sequence encodes CASQMSANYGYTF. Full variable domain (rest looked up from reference TRBV19 and TRBJ1-2): DGGITQSPKYLFRKEGQNVTLSCEQNLNHDAMYWYRQDPGQGLRLIYYSQIVNDFQKGDIAEGYSVSREKKESFPLTVTSAQKNPTAFYLCASQMSANYGYTFGSGTRLTVV.